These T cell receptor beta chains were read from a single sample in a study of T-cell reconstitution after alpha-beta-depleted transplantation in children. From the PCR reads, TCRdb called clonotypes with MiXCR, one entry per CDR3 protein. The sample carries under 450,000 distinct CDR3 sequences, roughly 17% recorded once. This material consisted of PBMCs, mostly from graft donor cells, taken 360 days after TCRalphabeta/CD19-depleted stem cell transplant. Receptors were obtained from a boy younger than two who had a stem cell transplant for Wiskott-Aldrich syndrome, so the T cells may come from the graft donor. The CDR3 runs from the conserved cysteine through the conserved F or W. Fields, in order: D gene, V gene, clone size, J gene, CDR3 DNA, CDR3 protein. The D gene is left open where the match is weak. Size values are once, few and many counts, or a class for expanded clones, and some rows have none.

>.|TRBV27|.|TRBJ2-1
TGTGCCAGCAGTCCTCGGGGTAGAGTGTACAATGAGCAGTTCTTC
CASSPRGRVYNEQFF
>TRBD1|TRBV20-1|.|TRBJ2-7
TGCAGTCCCGGGACAGGGGGATACGAGCAGTACTTC
CSPGTGGYEQYF
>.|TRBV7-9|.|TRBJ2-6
TGTGCCAGCAGCTTCTTAGGTTCTAACGTCCTGACTTTC
CASSFLGSNVLTF
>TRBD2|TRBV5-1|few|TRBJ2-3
TGCGCCAGCAGCCAAGCGGGACGGACAGATACGCAGTATTTT
CASSQAGRTDTQYF
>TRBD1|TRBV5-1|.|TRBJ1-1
TGCGCCAGCAGCTTGTGGCGGACAGGGAACACTGAAGCTTTCTTT
CASSLWRTGNTEAFF
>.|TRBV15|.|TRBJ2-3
TGTGCCACCAGCAGTTTGGTATCCACAGATACGCAGTATTTT
CATSSLVSTDTQYF
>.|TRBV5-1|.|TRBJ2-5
TGCGCCAGCAGTCCAGGGATACAAGAGACCCAGTACTTC
CASSPGIQETQYF
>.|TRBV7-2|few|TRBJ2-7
TGTGCCAGCAGCTCCGACCCCCGGAACTACGAGCAGTACTTC
CASSSDPRNYEQYF
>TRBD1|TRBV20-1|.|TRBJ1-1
TGCAGTGCTAGACAAGGACAGGGTAGAATGAACACTGAAGCTTTCTTT
CSARQGQGRMNTEAFF
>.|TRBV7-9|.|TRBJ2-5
TGTGCCAGCAGCTTAGCGGGACATAGATTGATAGAGACCCAGTACTTC
CASSLAGHRLIETQYF
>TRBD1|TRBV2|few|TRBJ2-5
TGTGCCAGCAGACCTCGGACAGGCCAAGAGACCCAGTACTTC
CASRPRTGQETQYF
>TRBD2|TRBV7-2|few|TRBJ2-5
TGTGCCAGCAGCTCCGGGACTAGCATAGAGACCCAGTACTTC
CASSSGTSIETQYF
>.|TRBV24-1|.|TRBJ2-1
TGTGCCACCAGTGATTTGCCAGGGATACCTTACAATGAGCAGTTCTTC
CATSDLPGIPYNEQFF
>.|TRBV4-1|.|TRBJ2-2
TGCGCCAGCAGCCGGCAGGGTCTTGGGGAGCTGTTTTTT
CASSRQGLGELFF
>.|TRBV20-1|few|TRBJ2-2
TGCAGTTGTGACGACCCAAACACCGGGGAGCTGTTTTTT
CSCDDPNTGELFF
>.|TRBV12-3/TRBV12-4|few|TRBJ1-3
TGTGCCAGCAGTTTCCCCACCTCTGGAAACACCATATATTTT
CASSFPTSGNTIYF
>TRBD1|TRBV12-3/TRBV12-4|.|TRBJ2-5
TGTGCGACAGGGTGGGGAGAGACCCAGTACTTC
CATGWGETQYF
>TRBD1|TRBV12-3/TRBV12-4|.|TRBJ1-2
TGTGCCAGCAGTTTAAGCAGGGGGCGGATTGGCTACACCTTC
CASSLSRGRIGYTF
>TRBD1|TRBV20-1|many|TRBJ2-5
TGCAGTGCTTGGGACAGGCTAGAGACCCAGTACTTC
CSAWDRLETQYF
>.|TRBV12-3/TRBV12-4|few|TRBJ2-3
TGTGCCAGCAGTTTACCCGCGGCAGATACGCAGTATTTT
CASSLPAADTQYF
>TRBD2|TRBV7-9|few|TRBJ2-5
TGTGCCAGCAGCTCCCTACTAGCGGGAGCCAGCCAAGAGACCCAGTACTTC
CASSSLLAGASQETQYF
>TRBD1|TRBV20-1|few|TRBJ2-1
TGCAGTGCTTCGCCGGACAGGAGCCCCAATGAGCAGTTCTTC
CSASPDRSPNEQFF
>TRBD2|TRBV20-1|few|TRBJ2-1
TGCAGTGCTAGGGGTGGGACTAGCGGTTTCGGTGAGCAGTTCTTC
CSARGGTSGFGEQFF
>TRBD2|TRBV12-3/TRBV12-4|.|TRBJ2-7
TGTGCCTCCGGGGGAGGGCCAATCTCCTACGAGCAGTACTTC
CASGGGPISYEQYF
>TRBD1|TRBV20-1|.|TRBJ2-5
TGCAGTGTCCCGGACAGGGCACAAGAGACCCAGTACTTC
CSVPDRAQETQYF
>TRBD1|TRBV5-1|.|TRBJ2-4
TGCGCCAGCAGCTCAATAGGACAGGGTGTTCTAGCCAAAAACATTCAGTACTTC
CASSSIGQGVLAKNIQYF
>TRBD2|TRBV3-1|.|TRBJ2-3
TGTGCCAGCAGCCGGCTACCGGGACTAGCGGGAGGAACAGATACGCAGTATTTT
CASSRLPGLAGGTDTQYF
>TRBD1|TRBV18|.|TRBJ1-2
TGTGCCAGCTCTCATTTGGACAGGGAGGGCGGCTACACCTTC
CASSHLDREGGYTF
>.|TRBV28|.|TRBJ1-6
TGTGCCGCGCCGCGGCCGGCAGGGAATTCACCCCTCCACTTT
CAAPRPAGNSPLHF
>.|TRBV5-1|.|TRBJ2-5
TGCGCCAGCAGCTTAGGGCCCCGACAAGAGACCCAGTACTTC
CASSLGPRQETQYF
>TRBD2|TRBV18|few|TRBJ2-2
TGTGCCAGCTCACCGTCGCTAGCGGGATACACCGGGGAGCTGTTTTTT
CASSPSLAGYTGELFF
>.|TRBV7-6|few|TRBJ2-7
TGTGCCAGCAGCCTAATGATTGGGGGGATCTACGAGCAGTACTTC
CASSLMIGGIYEQYF
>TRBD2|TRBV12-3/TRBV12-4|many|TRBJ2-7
TGTGCCAGCAGTTCCGGACTAGCGGGAGCCTACGAGCAGTACTTC
CASSSGLAGAYEQYF
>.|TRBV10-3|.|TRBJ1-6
TGTGCCGCGACAGCCGGGAGGAATAATTCACCCCTCCACTTT
CAATAGRNNSPLHF
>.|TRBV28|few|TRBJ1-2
TGTGCCAGCAGTTTAACTCTGTGGGGGGCGAACTATGGCTACACCTTC
CASSLTLWGANYGYTF
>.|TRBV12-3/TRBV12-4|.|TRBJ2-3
TGTGCCAGCAGTTGGGCTACAACAGATACGCAGTATTTT
CASSWATTDTQYF
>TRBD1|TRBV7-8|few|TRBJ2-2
TGCCTTTCAACCGGGACAGAGAACACCGGGGAGCTGTTTTTT
CLSTGTENTGELFF
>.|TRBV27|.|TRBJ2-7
TGTGCCAGCAGTTTGGCTAAAAGAGCTTACGAGCAGTACTTC
CASSLAKRAYEQYF
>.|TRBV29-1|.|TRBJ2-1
TGCAGCGTTGAGGGCAGGTCCAATGAGCAGTTCTTC
CSVEGRSNEQFF
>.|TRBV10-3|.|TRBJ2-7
TGTGCCATCAGTGAGTATCTTACGTACGAGCAGTACTTC
CAISEYLTYEQYF
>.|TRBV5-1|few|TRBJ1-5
TGCGCCAGCAGCTTGGGGGGCTTGTCCAATCAGCCCCAGCATTTT
CASSLGGLSNQPQHF
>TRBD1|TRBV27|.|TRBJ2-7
TGTGCCAGCAGTTACGGGACAGGGTACGAGCAGTACTTC
CASSYGTGYEQYF